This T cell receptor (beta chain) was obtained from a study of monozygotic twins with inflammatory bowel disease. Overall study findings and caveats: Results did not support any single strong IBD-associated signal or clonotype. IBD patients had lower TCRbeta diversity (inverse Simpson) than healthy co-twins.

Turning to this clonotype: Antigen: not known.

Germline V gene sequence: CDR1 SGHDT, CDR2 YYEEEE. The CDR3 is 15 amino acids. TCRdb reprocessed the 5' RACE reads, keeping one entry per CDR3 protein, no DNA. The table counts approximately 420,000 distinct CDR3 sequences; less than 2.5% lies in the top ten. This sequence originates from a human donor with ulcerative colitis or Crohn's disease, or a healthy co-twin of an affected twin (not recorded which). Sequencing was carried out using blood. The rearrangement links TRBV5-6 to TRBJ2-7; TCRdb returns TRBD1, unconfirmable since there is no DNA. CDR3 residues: CASSTTGTAKYEQYF. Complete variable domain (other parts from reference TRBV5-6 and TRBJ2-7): DAGVTQSPTHLIKTRGQQVTLRCSPKSGHDTVSWYQQALGQGPQFIFQYYEEEERQRGNFPDRFSGHQFPNYSSELNVNALLLGDSALYLCASSTTGTAKYEQYFGPGTRLTVT.